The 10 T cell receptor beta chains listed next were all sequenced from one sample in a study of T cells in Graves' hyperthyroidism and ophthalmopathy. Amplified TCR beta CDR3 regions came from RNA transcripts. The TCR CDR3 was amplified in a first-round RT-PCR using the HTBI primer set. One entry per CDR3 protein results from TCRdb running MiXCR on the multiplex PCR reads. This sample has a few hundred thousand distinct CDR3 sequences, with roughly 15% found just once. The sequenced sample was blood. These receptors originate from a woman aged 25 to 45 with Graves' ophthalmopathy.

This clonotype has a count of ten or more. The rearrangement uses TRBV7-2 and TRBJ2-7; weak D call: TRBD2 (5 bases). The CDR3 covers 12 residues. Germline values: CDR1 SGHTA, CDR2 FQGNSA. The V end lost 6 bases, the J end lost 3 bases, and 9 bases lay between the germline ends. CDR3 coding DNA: TGTGCCAGCAGTCACCGGGGCTACGAGCAGTACTTC. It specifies CASSHRGYEQYF.

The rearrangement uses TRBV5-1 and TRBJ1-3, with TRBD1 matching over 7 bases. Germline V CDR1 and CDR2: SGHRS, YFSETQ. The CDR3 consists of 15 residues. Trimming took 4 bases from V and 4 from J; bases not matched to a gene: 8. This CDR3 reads CASSATGTAGNTIYF. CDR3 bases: TGCGCCAGCAGCGCAACGGGGACAGCCGGAAACACCATATATTTT.

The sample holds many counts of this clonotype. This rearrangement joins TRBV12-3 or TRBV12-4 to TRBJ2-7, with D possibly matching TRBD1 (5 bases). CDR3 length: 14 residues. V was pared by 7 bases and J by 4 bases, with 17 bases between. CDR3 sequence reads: CASTGLADRYEQYF. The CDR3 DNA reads TGTGCCAGCACAGGGCTGGCCGATCGATACGAGCAGTACTTC.

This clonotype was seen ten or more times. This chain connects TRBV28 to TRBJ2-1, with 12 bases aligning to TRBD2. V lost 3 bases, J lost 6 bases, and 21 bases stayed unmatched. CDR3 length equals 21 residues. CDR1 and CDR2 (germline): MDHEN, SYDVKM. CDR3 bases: TGTGCCAGCAGTTTTTCGCAGACTCTAGCGGGAGGGCCGATTGATGGCAATGAGCAGTTCTTC. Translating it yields CASSFSQTLAGGPIDGNEQFF.

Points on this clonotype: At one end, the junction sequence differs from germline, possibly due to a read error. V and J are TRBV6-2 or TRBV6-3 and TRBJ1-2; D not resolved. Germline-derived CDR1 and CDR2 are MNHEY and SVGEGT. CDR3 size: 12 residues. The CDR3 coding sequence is TGTGCCAGCAGTGGTCATTCGGATGGCTGCACCTTC. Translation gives CASSGHSDGCTF.

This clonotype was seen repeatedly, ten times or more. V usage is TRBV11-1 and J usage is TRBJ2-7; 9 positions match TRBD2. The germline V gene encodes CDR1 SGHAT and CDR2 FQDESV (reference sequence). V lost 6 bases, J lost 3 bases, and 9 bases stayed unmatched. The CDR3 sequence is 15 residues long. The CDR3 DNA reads TGTGCCAGCAGGCAAATAGCGGGAGTGGTCTACGAGCAGTACTTC. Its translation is CASRQIAGVVYEQYF. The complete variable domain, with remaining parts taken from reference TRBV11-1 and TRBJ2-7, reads EAEVAQSPRYKITEKSQAVAFWCDPISGHATLYWYRQILGQGPELLVQFQDESVVDDSQLPKDRFSAERLKGVDSTLKIQPAELGDSAMYLCASRQIAGVVYEQYFGPGTRLTVT.

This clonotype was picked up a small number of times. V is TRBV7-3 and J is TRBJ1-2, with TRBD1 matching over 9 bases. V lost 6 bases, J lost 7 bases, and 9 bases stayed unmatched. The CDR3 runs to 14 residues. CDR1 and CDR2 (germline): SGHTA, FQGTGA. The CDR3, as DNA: TGTGCCAGCAGTCCCTCGGGACAGGGAGTTGGCTACACCTTC. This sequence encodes CASSPSGQGVGYTF.

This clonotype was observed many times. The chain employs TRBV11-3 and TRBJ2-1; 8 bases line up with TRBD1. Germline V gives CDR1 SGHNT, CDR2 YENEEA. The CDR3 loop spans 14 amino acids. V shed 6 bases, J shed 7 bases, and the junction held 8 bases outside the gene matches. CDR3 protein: CASSRQGAGNEQFF. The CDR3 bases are TGTGCCAGCAGTCGTCAGGGGGCCGGGAATGAGCAGTTCTTC.

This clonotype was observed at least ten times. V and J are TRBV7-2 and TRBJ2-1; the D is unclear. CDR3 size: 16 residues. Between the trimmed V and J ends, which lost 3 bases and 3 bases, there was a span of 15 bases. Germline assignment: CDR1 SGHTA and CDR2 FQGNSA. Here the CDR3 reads CASSLRAGSGYNEQFF. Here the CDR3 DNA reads TGTGCCAGCAGCTTGAGAGCAGGTTCAGGCTACAATGAGCAGTTCTTC.

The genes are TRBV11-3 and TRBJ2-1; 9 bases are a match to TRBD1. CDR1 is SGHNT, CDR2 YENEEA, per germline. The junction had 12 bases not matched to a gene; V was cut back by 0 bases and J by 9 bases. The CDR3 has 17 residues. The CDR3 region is CASSLDLEQGARGEQFF. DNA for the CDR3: TGTGCCAGCAGCTTAGATCTAGAACAGGGGGCTAGAGGTGAGCAGTTCTTC.